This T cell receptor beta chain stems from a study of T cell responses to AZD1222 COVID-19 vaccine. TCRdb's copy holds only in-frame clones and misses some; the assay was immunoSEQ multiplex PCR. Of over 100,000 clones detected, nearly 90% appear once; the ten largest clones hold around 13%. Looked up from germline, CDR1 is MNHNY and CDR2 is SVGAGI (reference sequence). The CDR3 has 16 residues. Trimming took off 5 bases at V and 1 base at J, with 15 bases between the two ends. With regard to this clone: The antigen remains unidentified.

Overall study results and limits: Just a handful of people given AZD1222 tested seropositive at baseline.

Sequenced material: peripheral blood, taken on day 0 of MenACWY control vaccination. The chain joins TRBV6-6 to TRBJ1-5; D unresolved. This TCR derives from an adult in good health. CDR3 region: CASSGRAGLSNQPQHF. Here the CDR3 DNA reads TGTGCCAGCAGTGGCCGCGCGGGTTTGAGCAATCAGCCCCAGCATTTT.